The next 20 T cell receptor beta chains were all read from a single sample in a study of shared clonotypes between healthy human individuals. CD45RO-negative CD8 cells positively selected for CCR7 made up the naive population, which excluded terminally differentiated effector memory CD45RA+ cells. Profiling relied on immunoSEQ multiplex PCR, and the TCRdb table lists in-frame clones only, not all of them. The sample has under 2,000,000 clones, about 95% seen once. Sequencing was done on a sample of naive CD8+ T cells sorted from blood. The origin of the receptors is a man between 18 and 29 years old in good health.

The rearrangement joins TRBV27 to TRBJ1-5, with a weak D call TRBD1 (5 bases). Trimming removed 5 bases at V and 3 bases at J, with 8 bases between. The CDR3 has 13 amino acids. Germline V gene lookup returns CDR1 MNHEY and CDR2 SMNVEV (reference sequence). For the CDR3, the DNA is TGTGCCAGCAGTCCAGGGAACAATCAGCCCCAGCATTTT. Amino acid sequence: CASSPGNNQPQHF.

V gene TRBV13 combines with J gene TRBJ2-7; D tentatively reads TRBD1 or TRBD2 (5 bases each). CDR3 length equals 14 residues. Germline CDR1 reads PRHDT; CDR2 reads FYEKMQ (reference sequence). V was shortened by 1 base and J by 6 bases, with 13 bases between the two germline ends. The CDR3 here is CASSLVGRAGEQYF. CDR3 nucleotides: TGTGCCAGCAGCTTAGTTGGCAGGGCGGGCGAGCAGTACTTC.

This clone occurred a few times. The CDR3 nucleotides are TGTGCCAGCAGCCCGCAGGGTGGGTCACCCCTCCACTTT. The encoded protein is CASSPQGGSPLHF. V usage is TRBV2 and J usage is TRBJ1-6; maybe TRBD1 (5 bases). Germline V CDR1 and CDR2: SNHLY, FYNNEI. This CDR3 has 13 residues. Trimming cost V 6 bases and J 10 bases, with 13 bases left between them.

This clone appeared a single time. The chain's CDR3 is CASSFQSHYEQYF. The CDR3 nucleotides are TGTGCCAGCAGCTTTCAGAGCCACTACGAGCAGTACTTC. V gene TRBV7-9 combines with J gene TRBJ2-7; D ambiguous. This CDR3 has 13 amino acids. Germline CDR1 and CDR2: SEHNR and FQNEAQ (reference sequence). V lost 3 bases to trimming and J lost 3 bases, with 9 bases between them.

Regarding this clone: The sample has other DNA sequences that encode this CDR3 too. This sequence joins TRBV9 and TRBJ2-7, with D maybe TRBD2 (5 bases). The ends were cut back, 0 bases at V and 1 base at J, with 8 bases in the middle. The germline V gene encodes CDR1 SGDLS and CDR2 YYNGEE. CDR3 length equals 14 residues. In DNA form, the CDR3 reads TGTGCCAGCAGCGTAGGAGGGTTTTCCTACGAGCAGTACTTC. Translation gives CASSVGGFSYEQYF.

The V and J genes are TRBV5-8 and TRBJ2-3; D is unclear. The CDR3 is made up of 15 amino acids. V shed 0 bases and J shed 4 bases, with 12 bases lying between them. In germline, CDR1 is SGHTS, CDR2 YDEGEE. CDR3 sequence reads: CASSLGYFDADTQYF. For the CDR3, the DNA is TGTGCCAGCAGCTTGGGATATTTCGACGCAGATACGCAGTATTTT. Full variable domain (remainder filled in from reference TRBV5-8 and TRBJ2-3): EAGVTQSPTHLIKTRGQQATLRCSPISGHTSVYWYQQALGLGLQFLLWYDEGEERNRGNFPPRFSGRQFPNYSSELNVNALELEDSALYLCASSLGYFDADTQYFGPGTRLTVL.

A single count supports this clone. This chain connects TRBV2 to TRBJ2-1; D is perhaps TRBD2 (6 bases). Trimming took off 7 bases at V and 9 bases at J, with 16 bases between the two ends. CDR1 SNHLY and CDR2 FYNNEI come from the germline V gene. The CDR3 extends over 13 amino acids. CDR3 sequence (DNA): TGTGCCAGCACCACGGCGGAGGGAGCTGAGCAGTTCTTC. Translation: CASTTAEGAEQFF.

The chain has TRBV4-3 and TRBJ2-3; 11 nucleotides line up with TRBD2. Germline V gives CDR1 LGHNA, CDR2 YSLEER. The CDR3 is made up of 15 amino acids. V gave up 6 bases and J gave up 0 bases; unmatched junction bases: 2. The CDR3 DNA reads as TGCGCCAGCAGTTCTAGCGGGGGGAGCACAGATACGCAGTATTTT. It specifies CASSSSGGSTDTQYF.

The CDR3 sequence is CASSLGPGAGSSPLHF. CDR3 DNA: TGTGCCAGCAGTTTAGGACCGGGGGCCGGGAGTTCACCCCTCCACTTT. The rearrangement links TRBV27 to TRBJ1-6, with TRBD1 as a possible D gene (6 bases). This CDR3 contains 16 residues. Germline V lookup: CDR1 MNHEY, CDR2 SMNVEV (reference sequence). V lost 2 bases, J lost 9 bases, and 17 bases lay in between.

On this clone itself: The sample carries other DNA sequences with the same CDR3. The genes are TRBV5-6 and TRBJ2-7, with TRBD2 matching over 9 bases. CDR1 and CDR2 from the germline V gene are SGHDT and YYEEEE. J gave up 3 bases and V 3 bases, and 4 bases lay outside the gene matches. The CDR3 sequence is 14 residues long. This CDR3 is CASSSGTSSYEQYF. The CDR3 DNA reads TGTGCCAGCAGCTCAGGGACTAGCAGCTACGAGCAGTACTTC.

The chain's CDR3 is CASSPDGSNSYEQYF. The DNA of the CDR3 is TGTGCCAGCAGCCCGGACGGAAGTAACTCCTACGAGCAGTACTTC. The chain couples TRBV7-2 to TRBJ2-7; D is undetermined. This CDR3 has 15 amino acids. Trimming took 5 bases from V and 0 from J, leaving 14 bases between them. Germline values: CDR1 SGHTA, CDR2 FQGNSA.

Turning to this clone: The same CDR3 arises from other DNA sequences in this sample as well. V and J are TRBV4-1 and TRBJ1-2; D gene ambiguous. Deletions cut 1 base from V and 5 bases from J, with 2 bases between. CDR1 is MGHRA and CDR2 is YSYEKL in the germline V gene. This CDR3 is built from 11 residues. Written as DNA, the CDR3 is TGCGCCAGCAGCCAAGGATATGGCTACACCTTC. It is translated as CASSQGYGYTF.

This chain links TRBV2 with TRBJ2-7; TRBD2 matches 7 bases. CDR3 size: 14 residues. The J segment lost 0 bases and the V segment lost 9 bases, leaving 8 bases of the junction unmatched. Germline values: CDR1 SNHLY, CDR2 FYNNEI. CDR3 coding DNA: TGTGCCAGTCAAAAGCGGGATAGCTCCTACGAGCAGTACTTC. Amino acids: CASQKRDSSYEQYF.

The CDR3, as DNA: TGTGCCAGCAGCCGGGACTACGTGGAATACTTC. This sequence encodes CASSRDYVEYF. The chain links TRBV5-4 to TRBJ2-7; the match to TRBD2 covers 7 bases. This CDR3 contains 11 residues. Germline loops: CDR1 SGHNT, CDR2 YYREEE (reference sequence). Losses at the gene ends were 4 bases for V and 13 bases for J; bases not matched to a gene: 8.

The chain couples TRBV29-1 to TRBJ2-3; 7 bases line up with TRBD1. This CDR3 contains 13 residues. Germline V gene data show CDR1 as SQVTM and CDR2 as ANQGSEA. V lost 6 bases to trimming and J lost 2 bases; unmatched junction nucleotides: 5. The CDR3 reads CSVAGTDTDTQYF. CDR3 coding DNA: TGCAGCGTAGCCGGGACAGACACAGATACGCAGTATTTT.

As to this clone: The sample holds other DNA sequences that translate to the same CDR3. The chain carries TRBV5-1 and TRBJ2-7, with D hard to call. The CDR3 length is 13 residues. V gave up 0 bases and J gave up 2 bases, with 6 bases separating them. Germline loops: CDR1 SGHRS, CDR2 YFSETQ. The CDR3 sequence is CASSLGNTYEQYF. The CDR3 region has the DNA TGCGCCAGCAGCTTGGGGAACACCTACGAGCAGTACTTC.

V usage is TRBV4-3 and J usage is TRBJ2-1; D is uncertain. Germline lookup yields CDR1 LGHNA and CDR2 YSLEER. V gave up 0 bases and J gave up 0 bases, with 9 bases separating them. The length of the CDR3 is 16 residues. CDR3 in DNA: TGCGCCAGCAGCCAAGATCGGCTAGACTCCTACAATGAGCAGTTCTTC. The encoded protein is CASSQDRLDSYNEQFF.

The chain employs TRBV7-9 and TRBJ2-3; D call uncertain. V lost 1 base and J 0 bases, leaving 8 bases between the germline ends. CDR3 size: 15 residues. Germline V gives CDR1 SEHNR, CDR2 FQNEAQ (reference sequence). The CDR3 loop reads CASSLVGSSTDTQYF. CDR3 bases: TGTGCCAGCAGCTTAGTAGGGTCTAGCACAGATACGCAGTATTTT.

CDR3 region: CASSRGQVHNEQFF. In DNA, the CDR3 is TGTGCCAGTAGTAGGGGGCAGGTACACAATGAGCAGTTCTTC. The chain carries TRBV19 and TRBJ2-1, with D possibly matching TRBD1 (6 bases). The CDR3 consists of 14 residues. The germline CDR1 and CDR2 sequences are LNHDA and SQIVND (reference sequence). Trimming pared 4 bases from V and 5 bases from J, leaving 12 bases between. The full variable domain, its missing parts supplied by reference TRBV19 and TRBJ2-1, is DGGITQSPKYLFRKEGQNVTLSCEQNLNHDAMYWYRQDPGQGLRLIYYSQIVNDFQKGDIAEGYSVSREKKESFPLTVTSAQKNPTAFYLCASSRGQVHNEQFFGPGTRLTVL.

This clone was recorded only once. The V gene is TRBV4-3, the J gene TRBJ2-2, with 9 bases matching TRBD2. The junction had 4 bases not matched to a gene; V was cut back by 3 bases and J by 5 bases. Germline V gene sequence: CDR1 LGHNA, CDR2 YSLEER. There are 15 residues in the CDR3. CDR3 sequence (DNA): TGCGCCAGCAGCCAGATAGCGGGAGCAACCGGGGAGCTGTTTTTT. Translated, it gives CASSQIAGATGELFF.